This T cell receptor (beta chain) was obtained from a study of control samples from healthy donors and cancer patients. This CDR3 has 17 amino acids. Trimming pared 1 base from V and 2 bases from J, leaving 18 bases between. Germline CDR1 SEHNR, CDR2 FQNEAQ (reference sequence). This table comes from immunoSEQ multiplex PCR, and its TCRdb copy is limited to in-frame clones, with some not included. The sample comprises 80,000 to 100,000 clones, more than 90% of which are singletons, and around 2.8% rests with the top ten. The sequenced material came from blood. This sequence joins TRBV7-9 and TRBJ2-7; D is perhaps TRBD1 (6 bases). The origin of this receptor is a human donor in good health. The donor label of this sample is uncertain. In DNA, the CDR3 is TGTGCCAGCAGCTTAGGGCCCGCAGGGGAGTTAACCTACGAGCAGTACTTC. As protein: CASSLGPAGELTYEQYF.